This T cell receptor beta chain was sequenced in a study of response to subunit inactivated influenza vaccine (dated by TCRdb to the late 2010s). With respect to the entire study: The study used deep quantitative T cell receptor repertoire profiling to track responses to a trivalent subunit inactivated influenza vaccine.

Broader findings and caveats from the paper: It was suggested by the authors that each seasonal influenza vaccination may recruit only a limited number of new T cells.

The library was obtained by RT-PCR. This sample was sequenced with an Illumina HiSeq 2500. TCRdb ran its own pipeline on the public reads, namely fastp trimming at Q25 and MiXCR clone calling, and kept in-frame beta chains. Rows are unified per CDR3 protein, each entry keeping the most common DNA and genes. The sample records 650,000 or so distinct CDR3 sequences, approximately 14% of which are singletons. The ten largest clones represent 6% to 9.5% of the sample. This clonotype occurred a few times. Its antigen is still unknown. No clone much larger than this one lies a single base away; base qualities are absent. Sequences LGHNA (CDR1) and YNFKEQ (CDR2) are obtained from the germline V gene. Relative to germline, V is 0 bases shorter and J is 11 bases shorter, with 10 bases between their ends. From cysteine to phenylalanine, the CDR3 is 12 amino acids long. The retained sequence is limited to the CDR3, 36 bases, with the frame set at the first base.

The sequencing here drew on PBMCs from blood, taken 14 to 15 days before vaccination. The TCR comes from a man between 50 and 59 years old who received an inactivated influenza vaccine. Donor details come from another sample of the same person, matched by shared clones. The chain employs TRBV4-2 and TRBJ1-1; the D gene identity is not certain. At the DNA level, the sequence is TGTGCCAGCAGCCAAGACAGCCGGAGGGCTTTCTTT. This translates into CASSQDSRRAFF.